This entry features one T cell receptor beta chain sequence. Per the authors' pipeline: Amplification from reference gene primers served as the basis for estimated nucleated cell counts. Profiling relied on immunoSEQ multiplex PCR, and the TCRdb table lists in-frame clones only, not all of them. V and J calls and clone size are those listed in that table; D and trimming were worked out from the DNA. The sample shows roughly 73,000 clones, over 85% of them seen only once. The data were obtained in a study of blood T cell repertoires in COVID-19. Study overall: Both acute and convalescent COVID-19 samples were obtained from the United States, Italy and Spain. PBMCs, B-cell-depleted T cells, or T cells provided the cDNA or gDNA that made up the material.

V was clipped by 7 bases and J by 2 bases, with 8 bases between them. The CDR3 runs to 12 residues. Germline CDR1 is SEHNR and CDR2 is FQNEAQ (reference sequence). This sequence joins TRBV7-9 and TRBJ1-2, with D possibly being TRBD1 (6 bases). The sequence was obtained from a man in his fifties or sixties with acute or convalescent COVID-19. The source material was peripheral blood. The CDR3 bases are TGTGCCAGCAAAACAGGGAACTATGGCTACACCTTC. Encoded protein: CASKTGNYGYTF.